This T cell receptor beta chain comes out of a study of spatial heterogeneity in lung cancer. Whole-study context: Median follow-up for sequenced PBMC samples was about two years after resection, when such samples existed.

Specified time point: blood at routine non-recurrence follow-up after resection. A distinct unique molecular identifier was carried by each TCR cDNA molecule. TCRdb analysed the 5' RACE reads with MiXCR anew, one entry per CDR3 protein. The table includes about 16,000 distinct CDR3 sequences, approximately 6.8% detected once. The table lists this clonotype with many counts. The CDR3 totals 13 residues. Germline V gene lookup returns CDR1 GTSNPN and CDR2 SVGIG (reference sequence). V was cut by 3 bases and J by 1 base, with 10 bases left in between. This sequence was found in a male donor with early-stage non-small cell lung cancer. Material: PBMCs, obtained at follow-up. The chain joins TRBV30 to TRBJ2-7; possible D gene TRBD1, 6 bases. The CDR3 DNA reads as TGTGCCTGGAGACATAGGGGGTCCTACGAGCAGTACTTC. It yields the protein CAWRHRGSYEQYF. Combining the CDR3 with reference TRBV30 and TRBJ2-7 gives the whole variable domain SQTIHQWPATLVQPVGSPLSLECTVEGTSNPNLYWYRQAAGRGLQLLFYSVGIGQISSEVPQNLSASRPQDRQFILSSKKLLLSDSGFYLCAWRHRGSYEQYFGPGTRLTVT.